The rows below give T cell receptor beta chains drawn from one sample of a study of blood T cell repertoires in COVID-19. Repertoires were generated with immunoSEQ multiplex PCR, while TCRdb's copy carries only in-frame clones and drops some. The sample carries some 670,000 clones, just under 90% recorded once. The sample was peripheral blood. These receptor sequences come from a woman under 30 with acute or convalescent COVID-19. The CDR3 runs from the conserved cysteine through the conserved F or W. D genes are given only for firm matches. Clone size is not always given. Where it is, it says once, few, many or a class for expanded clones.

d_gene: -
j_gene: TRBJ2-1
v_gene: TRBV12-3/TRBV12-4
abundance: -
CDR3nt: TGTGCCAGCAGATTCAGCAATGAGCAGTTCTTC
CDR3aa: CASRFSNEQFF

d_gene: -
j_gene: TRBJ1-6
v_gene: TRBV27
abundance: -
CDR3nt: TGTGCCAGCAGTTTAGGAGACAGGAGCTCCTATAATTCACCCCTCCACTTT
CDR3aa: CASSLGDRSSYNSPLHF

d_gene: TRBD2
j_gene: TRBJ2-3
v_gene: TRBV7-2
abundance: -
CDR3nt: TGTGCCAGCAGCACGAGCGGGGGTTCAGATACGCAGTATTTT
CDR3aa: CASSTSGGSDTQYF

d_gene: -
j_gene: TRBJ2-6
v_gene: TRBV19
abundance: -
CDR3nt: TGTGCCAGTAGTAACACAGGGAGAGGCTCTGGGGCCAACGTCCTGACTTTC
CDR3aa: CASSNTGRGSGANVLTF

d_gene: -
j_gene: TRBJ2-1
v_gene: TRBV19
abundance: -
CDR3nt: TGTGCCAGTAGTATAGTCCCCAGGGTTCCCCTCTCCTACAATGAGCAGTTCTTC
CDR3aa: CASSIVPRVPLSYNEQFF

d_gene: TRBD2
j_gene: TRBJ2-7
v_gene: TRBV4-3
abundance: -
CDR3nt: TGCGCCAGCAGCCAAGATCAAGAAGCGGGGGAGCAGTACTTC
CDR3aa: CASSQDQEAGEQYF

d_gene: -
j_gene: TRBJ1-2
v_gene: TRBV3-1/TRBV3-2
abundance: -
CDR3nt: TGTGCCAGCAGCAACAGGGATTATGGCTACACCTTC
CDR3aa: CASSNRDYGYTF

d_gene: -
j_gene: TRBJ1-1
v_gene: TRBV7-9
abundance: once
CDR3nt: TGTGCCAGCAGCTTAGCGTGGGCGACTGAAGCTTTCTTT
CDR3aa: CASSLAWATEAFF

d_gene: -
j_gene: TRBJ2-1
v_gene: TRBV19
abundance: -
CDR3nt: TGTGCCAGTAGTCCTGGGGAGACAGGAGACCACAATGAGCAGTTCTTC
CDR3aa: CASSPGETGDHNEQFF

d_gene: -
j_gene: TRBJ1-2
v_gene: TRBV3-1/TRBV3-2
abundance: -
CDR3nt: TGTGCCAGCAGCCATCGTGGGCGACGGAATGGCTACACCTTC
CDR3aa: CASSHRGRRNGYTF

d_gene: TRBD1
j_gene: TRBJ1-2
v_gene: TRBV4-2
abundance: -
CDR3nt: TGTGCCAGCAGCCAAGTCGCCGGGACAGGGTATGGCTACACCTTC
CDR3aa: CASSQVAGTGYGYTF

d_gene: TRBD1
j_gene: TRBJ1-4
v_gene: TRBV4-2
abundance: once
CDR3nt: TGTGCCAGCAGCCAGGAATGGGACAGGGATGAAAAACTGTTTTTT
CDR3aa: CASSQEWDRDEKLFF

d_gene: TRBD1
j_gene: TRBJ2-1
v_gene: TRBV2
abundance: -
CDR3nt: TGTGCCAGTCTAAGACCCGGGACAGGCTACAATGAGCAGTTCTTC
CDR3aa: CASLRPGTGYNEQFF

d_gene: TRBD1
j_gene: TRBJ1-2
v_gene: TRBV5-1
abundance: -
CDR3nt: TGCGCCAGCAGCTTGGGACAGGGGAACTATGGCTACACCTTC
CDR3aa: CASSLGQGNYGYTF

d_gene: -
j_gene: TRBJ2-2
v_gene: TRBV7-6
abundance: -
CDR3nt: TGTGCCAGCAGCGCGACAGGGAACACCGGGGAGCTGTTTTTT
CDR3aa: CASSATGNTGELFF

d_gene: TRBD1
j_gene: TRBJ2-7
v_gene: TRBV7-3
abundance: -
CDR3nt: TGTGCCAGCAGCGCTACAGGGGAATACGAGCAGTACTTC
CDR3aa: CASSATGEYEQYF

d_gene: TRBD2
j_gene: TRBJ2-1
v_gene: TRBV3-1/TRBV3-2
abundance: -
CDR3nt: TGTGCCAGCAGCCGGGGACTAGCGGGGCACAATGAGCAGTTCTTC
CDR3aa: CASSRGLAGHNEQFF

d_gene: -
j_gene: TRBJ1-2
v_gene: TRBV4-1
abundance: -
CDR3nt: TGCGCCAGCAGCCCTCCCGACAGGCTTAACTATGGCTACACCTTC
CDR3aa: CASSPPDRLNYGYTF

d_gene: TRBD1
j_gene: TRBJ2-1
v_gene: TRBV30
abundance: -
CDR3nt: TGTGCCTGGAGTGTAAATCTTTGGCGGCAGGGGGCAAGGAATGAGCAGTTCTTC
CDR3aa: CAWSVNLWRQGARNEQFF

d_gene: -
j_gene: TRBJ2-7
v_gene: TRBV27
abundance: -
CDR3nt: TGTGCCAGCAGTTTATCTATCCAGGGTGTAGGCTACGAGCAGTACTTC
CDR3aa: CASSLSIQGVGYEQYF